This T cell receptor beta chain is from a study of blood T cell repertoires in COVID-19. Study information: Material from acute and convalescent COVID-19 was sourced from the United States, Italy and Spain.

Sequencing used immunoSEQ multiplex PCR; TCRdb keeps in-frame clones, though not all of them. Here the sample spans 150,000 to 200,000 clones, approximately 82% being singletons. With 4 bases clipped from V and 4 bases from J, the junction kept 7 bases outside the gene matches. This CDR3 comprises 15 residues. CDR1 and CDR2 from the germline V gene are SGHTA and FQGTGA. Participants' reported clinical history set cohort assignment. Cohort 3 donors counted as recovered after two negative PCRs, clearance, or resolved symptoms. This clone was observed a single time. Sequenced sample: PBMCs or T cells enriched from blood (not recorded which). The rearrangement uses TRBV7-3 and TRBJ2-5, with 9 bases that match TRBD2. The sequence derives from a woman between 50 and 59 years old who had recovered from COVID-19. The CDR3 loop reads CASSSLAGVGETQYF. DNA for the CDR3: TGTGCCAGCAGCTCCTTAGCGGGAGTGGGAGAGACCCAGTACTTC.